Listed here are 28 T cell receptor beta chains from one sample, sequenced in a study of vaccination and CD4 T cells after COVID-19. Documented treatment: approximately nine-day PBMC culture with coronavirus spike peptide pools or control peptides (ViraFEST assay). Once obtained from cultured CD4+ T cells, the DNA was sequenced using the Oncomine TCR Beta short-read assay. From the PCR reads, TCRdb called clonotypes with MiXCR, one entry per CDR3 protein. The sample carries thousands of distinct CDR3 sequences, roughly 58% recorded once. Their cognate antigens are unknown. The source material was CD4+ T cells from blood, cultured in vitro. The receptor set was obtained from a human donor who had recovered from COVID-19.

This clonotype showed up just a few times. The CDR3 is CSARDPGERSSYEQYF. In nucleotides, the CDR3 is TGCAGTGCTAGAGATCCGGGGGAGAGAAGCTCCTACGAGCAGTACTTC. The rearrangement uses TRBV20-1 and TRBJ2-7, with D perhaps matching TRBD2 (6 bases). The CDR3 spans 16 residues. V lost 0 bases and J 0 bases, leaving 15 bases between the germline ends. Germline V gives CDR1 DFQATT, CDR2 SNEGSKA (reference sequence).

The chain combines TRBV7-7 with TRBJ2-7; perhaps D is TRBD1 or TRBD2 (5 bases each). This CDR3 has 15 residues. Germline CDR1 and CDR2: SSHAT and FNYEAQ (reference sequence). DNA for the CDR3: TGTGCTAGCTTCAAGTCGGGGACGGATCTCGACGAGCAGTACTTC. It codes for CASFKSGTDLDEQYF.

The V and J genes are TRBV6-4 and TRBJ2-7, with D perhaps matching TRBD2 (5 bases). Germline assignment: CDR1 MRHNA and CDR2 SNTAGT. The CDR3 length is 15 residues. Deletions cut 0 bases from V and 4 bases from J, with 13 bases between. Here the CDR3 DNA reads TGTGCCAGCAGTGACTCGAACCCTAGCAGGTACGAGCAGTACTTC. Protein: CASSDSNPSRYEQYF.

This clonotype came up a few times. The chain is built from TRBV6-4 and TRBJ1-6; 7 bases line up with TRBD1. Germline V lookup: CDR1 MRHNA, CDR2 SNTAGT. CDR3 length: 13 amino acids. The trim removed 3 bases at V and 7 bases at J, leaving 0 bases unmatched. The CDR3: CASSEQGNSPLHF. As DNA, the CDR3 is TGTGCCAGCAGTGAACAGGGGAATTCACCCCTCCACTTT.

The CDR3 bases are TGTGCCAGCAGCCCGGGAGGAGGGGTCGGTTCACCCCTCCACTTT. It specifies CASSPGGGVGSPLHF. The chain carries TRBV6-2 or TRBV6-3 and TRBJ1-6, with a possible D match to TRBD1 (5 bases). From germline, CDR1 is MNHEY and CDR2 SVGEGT. Deletions cut 6 bases from V and 9 bases from J, with 18 bases between. The CDR3 consists of 15 residues.

Regarding this clonotype: An end of the junction differs from the germline gene, which may be a read error. The V call is TRBV5-8, the J call TRBJ1-3; TRBD1 matches 7 bases. CDR1 and CDR2 from the germline V gene are SGHTS and YDEGEE. The CDR3 consists of 14 residues. The CDR3 here is CASTLTGTGNTIYF. CDR3 coding DNA: TGTGCCAGCACCTTGACAGGGACTGGAAACACCATATATTTT.

This clonotype appeared a few times. The chain joins TRBV6-1 to TRBJ2-1; D remains unclear. The CDR3 extends over 13 amino acids. V lost 2 bases and J lost 7, with 9 bases in between. Germline V lookup: CDR1 MNHNS, CDR2 SASEGT. CDR3 bases: TGTGCCAGCAGTGAATCCCGGAGAAATGAGCAGTTCTTC. It specifies CASSESRRNEQFF.

This clonotype showed up just a few times. The CDR3 region is CASSATQGTDTQYF. In DNA, the CDR3 is TGTGCCAGCAGTGCGACACAGGGGACAGATACGCAGTATTTT. The chain carries TRBV28 and TRBJ2-3, with 7 bases fitting TRBD1. Germline CDR1 reads MDHEN; CDR2 reads SYDVKM. The CDR3 totals 14 residues. Trimming removed 5 bases from V and 3 bases from J; junction bases left unmatched: 5.

This clonotype was seen a few times. The rearrangement uses TRBV7-2 and TRBJ1-3; D unclear. Germline CDR1 SGHTA, CDR2 FQGNSA. CDR3 length equals 14 residues. Trimming left V 5 bases short and J 4 bases short, with 12 bases between. The CDR3 loop is CASSLGSAGNTIYF. The CDR3 DNA sequence: TGTGCCAGCAGCCTGGGCTCGGCCGGAAACACCATATATTTT.

The chain employs TRBV7-2 and TRBJ1-4; 7 bases map to TRBD1. V shed 3 bases, J shed 6 bases, and the junction held 4 bases outside the gene matches. The CDR3 extends over 14 amino acids. CDR1 is SGHTA and CDR2 is FQGNSA in the germline V gene. CDR3 nucleotide sequence: TGTGCCAGCAGCTTCGGCAGGGGGGATGAAAAACTGTTTTTT. This translates into CASSFGRGDEKLFF.

The J gene is TRBJ2-3, the V gene TRBV5-6; 13 nucleotides match TRBD2. Germline CDR1 SGHDT, CDR2 YYEEEE. Trimming cost V 5 bases and J 3 bases; bases outside gene matches: 15. There are 19 residues in the CDR3. CDR3 sequence reads: CASSLTSGRPGGLTDTQYF. The CDR3 DNA sequence: TGTGCCAGCAGTCTGACTAGCGGGAGGCCTGGCGGGCTAACAGATACGCAGTATTTT.

This chain joins TRBV6-5 and TRBJ2-7; 8 bases match TRBD2. CDR3 length: 16 residues. V trimming: 2 bases; J trimming: 0 bases; junction bases outside the gene matches: 6. The germline V gene has CDR1 MNHEY and CDR2 SVGAGI. The CDR3 nucleotides are TGTGCCAGCAGTTACCTGTCCGGGACTAGCTCCTACGAGCAGTACTTC. Residues: CASSYLSGTSSYEQYF.

This clonotype showed up just a few times. This chain uses TRBV4-3 with TRBJ2-2; D unresolved. Deletions cut 0 bases from V and 6 bases from J, with 14 bases between. The germline CDR1 and CDR2 sequences are LGHNA and YSLEER. This CDR3 spans 16 amino acids. In DNA form, the CDR3 reads TGCGCCAGCAGCCAAGAAATCCTAAGGCCGGCCGGGGAGCTGTTTTTT. Residues: CASSQEILRPAGELFF.

J is TRBJ2-2 and V is TRBV24-1; 7 nucleotides match TRBD1. V trimming: 3 bases; J trimming: 2 bases; junction bases outside the gene matches: 5. CDR1 and CDR2 from the germline V gene are KGHDR and SFDVKD. The CDR3 extends over 16 amino acids. CDR3 in amino acids: CATSDPGGLNTGELFF. CDR3 coding DNA: TGTGCCACCAGTGATCCAGGGGGTCTTAACACCGGGGAGCTGTTTTTT.

J is TRBJ2-2 and V is TRBV5-4; D gene uncertain. Trimming pared 1 base from V and 0 bases from J, leaving 10 bases between. CDR1 and CDR2 (germline): SGHNT, YYREEE (reference sequence). The CDR3 has 16 residues. The CDR3 spells CASSLKGGSNTGELFF. In DNA, the CDR3 is TGTGCCAGCAGCTTGAAGGGCGGATCGAACACCGGGGAGCTGTTTTTT.

The chain has TRBV6-5 and TRBJ2-7, with 9 positions matching TRBD2. Trimming at V came to 4 bases and at J to 3 bases, leaving 7 bases not matched to a gene. The CDR3 contains 15 residues. Per the germline V gene, CDR1 is MNHEY and CDR2 is SVGAGI. CDR3 loop: CASSSLGGGGYEQYF. Written as DNA, the CDR3 is TGTGCCAGCAGTTCCCTTGGCGGGGGGGGCTACGAGCAGTACTTC.

V usage is TRBV12-3 or TRBV12-4 and J usage is TRBJ2-5; D might be TRBD1 (6 bases). There are 14 residues in the CDR3. V dropped 3 bases and J dropped 3 bases, with 11 bases sitting between them. DNA of the CDR3: TGTGCCAGCAGTTTCGGGACAACAAAAGAGACCCAGTACTTC. Its translation is CASSFGTTKETQYF.

The rearrangement joins TRBV14 to TRBJ1-1; D not certain. Germline-derived CDR1 and CDR2 are SGHDN and FVKESK. CDR3 length: 16 residues. The V and J ends lost 5 bases and 1 base respectively, with 17 bases between them. For the CDR3, the DNA is TGTGCCAGCAGCTCGCAGCTTCTCGACAAGAACACTGAAGCTTTCTTT. Translation: CASSSQLLDKNTEAFF. The entire variable domain, with the rest obtained from reference TRBV14 and TRBJ1-1, is as follows: EAGVTQFPSHSVIEKGQTVTLRCDPISGHDNLYWYRRVMGKEIKFLLHFVKESKQDESGMPNNRFLAERTGGTYSTLKVQPAELEDSGVYFCASSSQLLDKNTEAFFGQGTRLTVV.

The chain employs TRBV20-1 and TRBJ1-2; D is unclear. The CDR3 runs 10 residues. Germline CDR1 reads DFQATT; CDR2 reads SNEGSKA (reference sequence). Trimming stripped 8 bases from V and 7 bases from J, with 11 bases between. CDR3 DNA sequence: TGCAGTAGCATTTCGGGTGGCTACACCTTC. Translated: CSSISGGYTF.

This clonotype was observed a few times. The CDR3 nucleotides are TGTGCCAGCAGCGCAGGGGACCGGCGTGGTGGGCAGTACTTC. Translated, it gives CASSAGDRRGGQYF. The gene calls are TRBV5-4 and TRBJ2-7; D is possibly TRBD1 (6 bases). Germline CDR1 and CDR2: SGHNT and YYREEE (reference sequence). Trimming stripped 4 bases from V and 9 bases from J, with 20 bases between. This CDR3 is built from 14 residues. The variable domain in full, with the rest retrieved from reference TRBV5-4 and TRBJ2-7, is ETGVTQSPTHLIKTRGQQVTLRCSSQSGHNTVSWYQQALGQGPQFIFQYYREEENGRGNFPPRFSGLQFPNYSSELNVNALELDDSALYLCASSAGDRRGGQYFGPGTRLTVT.

This clonotype is labeled as large (0.1 to 1%). The J gene is TRBJ1-5, the V gene TRBV7-2; unclear D gene. The germline V gene encodes CDR1 SGHTA and CDR2 FQGNSA. CDR3 length: 15 residues. Trimming shortened V by 1 base and J by 1 base, and 8 bases separated the two germline ends. CDR3 sequence: CASSLDLASNQPQHF. The CDR3 DNA sequence: TGTGCCAGCAGCTTAGATCTGGCCAGCAATCAGCCCCAGCATTTT. Together with reference TRBV7-2 and TRBJ1-5, the CDR3 gives the full variable domain: GAGVSQSPSNKVTEKGKDVELRCDPISGHTALYWYRQSLGQGLEFLIYFQGNSAPDKSGLPSDRFSAERTGGSVSTLTIQRTQQEDSAVYLCASSLDLASNQPQHFGDGTRLSIL.

On this clonotype itself: At one boundary the junction diverges from the germline segment, which might be a read error. The CDR3: CSARDPGGLAGIF. The CDR3, as DNA: TGCAGTGCTAGAGATCCCGGTGGACTAGCTGGGATCTTC. The rearrangement uses TRBV20-1 and TRBJ2-7, with TRBD2 matching over 8 bases. The CDR3 runs 13 residues. Germline-derived CDR1 and CDR2 are DFQATT and SNEGSKA (reference sequence).

The rearrangement joins TRBV6-1 to TRBJ1-5, with 7 bases that match TRBD1. The CDR3 covers 13 residues. Germline CDR1 MNHNS, CDR2 SASEGT. V trimming: 3 bases; J trimming: 5 bases; junction bases outside the gene matches: 1. The CDR3 here is CASSDDRDQPQHF. The CDR3 region has the DNA TGTGCCAGCAGTGACGACAGGGATCAGCCCCAGCATTTT.

The V gene is TRBV21-1, the J gene TRBJ1-6. TRBV21-1 is listed as a pseudogene. This CDR3 has 14 amino acids. The CDR3 here is CASLKEGYNSPLHF. The CDR3, as DNA: TGTGCCAGCCTAAAGGAGGGGTATAATTCACCCCTCCACTTT.

In DNA, the CDR3 is TGTGCCGGAACAACTACAGGGCAGGGAGGAAACACCATATATTTT. As protein: CAGTTTGQGGNTIYF. The rearrangement joins TRBV7-9 to TRBJ1-3, with a tentative D call TRBD1 (6 bases). The CDR3 has 15 amino acids. Per the germline V gene, CDR1 is SEHNR and CDR2 is FQNEAQ (reference sequence). Trimming cost V 11 bases and J 4 bases, with 21 bases left between them.

This clonotype appeared once. The chain couples TRBV19 to TRBJ1-2; 7 nucleotides align to TRBD1. Germline V gives CDR1 LNHDA, CDR2 SQIVND (reference sequence). With V trimmed by 1 base and J by 4 bases, 3 bases remained unmatched. This CDR3 has 14 residues. The CDR3 is CASSIGGQLYGYTF. Here the CDR3 DNA reads TGTGCCAGTAGTATAGGGGGACAGCTCTATGGCTACACCTTC.

This chain connects TRBV19 to TRBJ2-1, with TRBD1 as a possible D gene (6 bases). The V gene's germline CDR1 is LNHDA and CDR2 SQIVND (reference sequence). The V end was cut by 5 bases, the J end by 10 bases, with 12 bases between. The CDR3 has 12 amino acids. For the CDR3, the DNA is TGTGCCAGTAGTGTCGTCGGACAGGAGCAGTTCTTC. Translated, it gives CASSVVGQEQFF.

V gene TRBV20-1 combines with J gene TRBJ2-7; tentatively, D is TRBD2 (6 bases). The CDR3 runs to 15 residues. Trimming removed 5 bases from V and 1 base from J, with 18 bases in between. Germline CDR1 is DFQATT and CDR2 is SNEGSKA (reference sequence). The DNA of the CDR3 is TGCAGTGCTGGAAGCGCCGGGACTCTATCCTACGAGCAGTACTTC. Translated: CSAGSAGTLSYEQYF.